This TCR beta chain was captured by sequencing in a study of T cells after yellow fever vaccination (dated by TCRdb to about 2019). About the investigation overall: The SMART-Seq v4 Ultra Low Input RNA kit was used to prepare libraries from fractions with low cell numbers. Bulk TCR alpha and beta repertoires were sequenced longitudinally to track T-cell clones before and after primary and booster YFV17D yellow fever vaccination. Two healthy male donors, one aged 18 to 30 and one aged 30 to 40 years, made up the cohort. Bulk PBMC replicates and cell subsets were isolated from blood drawn at multiple timepoints before and after both primary and secondary immunization.

The CDR3 starts with the cysteine, ends with the phenylalanine, and has 15 residues. The sequence is cut down to CDR3 DNA, 45 bases in frame from base 1. CDR1 and CDR2, looked up from the germline V gene (reference sequence), are SGHKS and YYEKEE. V gives up 2 bases and J gives up 0 bases, and the segment between their germline ends measures 9 bases. Comment on this clonotype: Its antigen remains undetermined. No clone much larger than this one lies a single base away; base qualities are absent.

What the authors observed across the whole study: Because abundant contaminating clonotypes from the bulk population could be contained in FACS-sorted repertoires, computational filtering was required. A small fraction of clonotypes appeared in both the CD4 and CD8 compartments, likely as a result of convergent recombination. The secondary T-cell response was weaker than the primary response but faster, peaking on day 5 instead of day 15. The study included only a couple of donors, which limits how far the findings can be generalized. After the booster, most clones that had expanded after primary vaccination were detected again (around 96% of CD4 and under 90% of CD8), suggesting broad maintenance of memory.

TCR cDNA was synthesized by 5'RACE template switching, through which a universal primer site and unique molecular identifiers were introduced. Priming for cDNA synthesis came from both the TCR alpha and TCR beta constant segments. Two PCR steps were used to amplify libraries, with sample barcodes and sequencing adapters being added in the second step. Sequencing of libraries was performed on Illumina HiSeq 2500 (2x100 bp) or NovaSeq (2x150 bp). The authors' analysis ran thus. Reads were demultiplexed and collapsed into UMI consensus sequences with MIGEC, and V(D)J alignment was performed with MiXCR. Vaccine-responding clonotypes were defined with edgeR using replicate PBMC samples, requiring FDR below 0.01 and a log2 fold change above 5 up to day 15. Each bulk clonotype received a CD4 or CD8 identity based on whether the sequenced CD4 or CD8 repertoire contained that clonotype at higher abundance. TCRdb trimmed public reads at Q25 via fastp, called clones via MiXCR and kept in-frame beta chains. Here each entry gathers all rows of one CDR3 protein and keeps the most common genes and DNA. TCRdb, not the original authors, processed these V and J calls. In all, the sample holds approximately 610,000 distinct CDR3 sequences, and around a sixth of those were seen once. 15% to 20% of the sample is taken by the ten largest.

Read against the paper, the sample's treatment or condition label means: live attenuated yellow fever vaccine strain. At each blood-draw timepoint, two biological replicates of bulk PBMCs were collected. PBMCs were isolated from peripheral blood using a standard Ficoll-Paque protocol. RNA was extracted with TriZol from bulk PBMCs, CD4 and CD8 fractions, and dextramer-positive and dextramer-negative fractions. Sequenced here: PBMCs, sampled less than 6 days after the first yellow fever vaccination. The chain is made from TRBV5-5 and TRBJ1-5; tentative D gene TRBD1, with 5 bases matching. The receptor was derived from a young man who received the YFV17D yellow fever vaccine. The nucleotide sequence is given as TGTGCCAGCAGCTTCGAGGGACCTAGCAATCAGCCCCAGCATTTT. This is translated as CASSFEGPSNQPQHF.